These T cell receptor beta chains were read from a single sample in a study of OX40 agonist ivuxolimab in advanced cancers. TCRdb's table, derived via immunoSEQ multiplex PCR, lists solely in-frame clones and lacks some. This sample yields approximately 50,000 clones, of which 82% are seen a single time; 3.9% belongs to the top ten. Sequenced material: CD4+ or CD8+ T cells sorted from blood, taken in a trial of the OX40 agonist ivuxolimab. Source of these receptors: an adult with an advanced solid tumor such as melanoma, head and neck, liver or kidney cancer. CDR3s include the opening cysteine and the closing phenylalanine or tryptophan.

V gene	CDR3 protein
TRBV7-9	CASSLGALGGPADTQYF
TRBV27	CASSFGGAHQPQHF
TRBV28	CASSFPGADYGYTF
TRBV25-1	CASIRAGGSEQYF
TRBV4-3	CASSREDRVDEQYF
TRBV18	CASSPLGRDSGANVLTF
TRBV30	CAWSLLAAKNIQYF
TRBV6-5	CASSRGLAGTDTQYF
TRBV7-2	CASSSHGGTTEAFF
TRBV6-6	CASRGTYSYEQYF
TRBV6-6	CASRQASNQPQHF
TRBV5-4	CASSIGTVNTEAFF
TRBV5-1	CASSRGQGRDEQFF
TRBV7-9	CASSLGVFSPLHF
TRBV11-3	CASSLDGQRSYEQYF
TRBV5-4	CASSPPRTGISYEQYF
TRBV7-9	CASSSRGRRGVENIQYF
TRBV5-1	CASSLQLGTDTQYF
TRBV2	CASSREYEQYF
TRBV4-3	CASSQVGGQDTQYF
TRBV7-9	CASSLDRDQPQHF
TRBV6-5	CASSYDRNYGYTF
TRBV25-1	CASSGALIGDQPQHF
TRBV7-2	CASSSFPLGGTHEQYF
TRBV4-1	CASSLGQTGALYEQYF
TRBV9	CASSVRWGHQETQYF
TRBV7-7	CASSPTGTKTQYF
TRBV2	CATGTGGKTQYF
TRBV6-5	CASSYSPPGTGYEQYF
TRBV18	CASSPAAVGLHEQYF
TRBV18	CASSPAGREQYF
TRBV6-1	CASSGPYTF
TRBV28	CASRGAGQETQYF
TRBV11-2	CASSYRHRENYGYTF
TRBV21-1	CASSRQRDHLPYNEQFF
TRBV7-2	CASSLVADSDSPLHF
TRBV4-2	CASSQEARVGQPQHF
TRBV9	CARELEAEAFF
TRBV7-8	CASGGRVTYEQYF
TRBV10-2	CASSVRASTDTQYF
TRBV2	CASADSQRGARGKETQYF
TRBV11-3	CASSLGSGVAYEQYF
TRBV28	CASSLPTGGTYNEQFF
TRBV11-3	CASSTGQAYNEQFF
TRBV7-2	CASSSQLAGGNTQYF
TRBV10-3	CAISDPGGSTDTQYF
TRBV5-4	CASSRGGGSTDTQYF
TRBV25-1	CASSDFQGAADTQYF
TRBV30	CAWRGGLSNSPLHF
TRBV10-3	CAITPRAAGGSDTQYF
TRBV5-1	CASSVGTGANYGYTF
TRBV19	CASGTSGIPQHF
TRBV10-1	CASRNRFYYEQYF
TRBV28	CATQTGDYGYTF
TRBV5-1	CASSKTGNSYEQYF
TRBV11-3	CASSVGIADTQYF
TRBV11-1	CASSLGGLGYTF
TRBV7-9	CASSFHTGTDNTIYF
TRBV19	CASSTLKSGAKNIQYF
TRBV28	CASSRESGSAFF